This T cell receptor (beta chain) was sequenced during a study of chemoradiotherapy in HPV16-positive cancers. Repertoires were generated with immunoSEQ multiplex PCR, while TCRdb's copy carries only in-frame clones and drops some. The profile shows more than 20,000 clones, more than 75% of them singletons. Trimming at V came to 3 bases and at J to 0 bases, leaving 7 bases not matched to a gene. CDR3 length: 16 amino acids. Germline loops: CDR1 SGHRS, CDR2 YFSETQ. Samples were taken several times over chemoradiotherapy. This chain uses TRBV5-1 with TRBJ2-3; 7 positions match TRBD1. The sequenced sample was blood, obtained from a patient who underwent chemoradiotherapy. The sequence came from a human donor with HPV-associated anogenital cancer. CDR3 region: CASSSTGDSSTDTQYF. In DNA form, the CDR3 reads TGCGCCAGCAGCTCCACAGGGGATTCTAGCACAGATACGCAGTATTTT.